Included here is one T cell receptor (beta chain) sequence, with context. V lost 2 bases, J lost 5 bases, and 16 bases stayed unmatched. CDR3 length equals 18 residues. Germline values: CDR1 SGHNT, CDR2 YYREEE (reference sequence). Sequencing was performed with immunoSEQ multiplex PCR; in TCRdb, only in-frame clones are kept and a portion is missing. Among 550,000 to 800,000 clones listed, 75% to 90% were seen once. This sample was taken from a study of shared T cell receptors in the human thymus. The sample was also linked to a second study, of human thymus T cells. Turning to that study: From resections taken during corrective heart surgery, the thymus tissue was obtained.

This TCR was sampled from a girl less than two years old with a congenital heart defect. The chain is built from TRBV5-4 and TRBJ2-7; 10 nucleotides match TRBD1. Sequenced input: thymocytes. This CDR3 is CASSFGTRTGGIRHEQYF. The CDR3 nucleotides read TGTGCCAGCAGCTTTGGGACGAGGACAGGGGGGATCAGACACGAGCAGTACTTC.